Given below is one TCR beta chain in context. CDR3 length: 21 amino acids. This sample was taken from a study of technical replicates of blood from a few donors. Using immunoSEQ multiplex PCR, the repertoire was profiled, and TCRdb retains in-frame clones only, with some absent. Of around 13,000 clones listed, approximately 95% were seen once; the top ten hold approximately 8%. The clonotype originates from a human donor in good health. The chain recombines TRBV21-1 with TRBJ1-5. TRBV21-1 represents a pseudogene. Sequenced sample: PBMCs. The CDR3 reads CASSKKDIPRGVRVGNQPQHF. The CDR3 DNA follows: TGTGCCAGCAGCAAAAAAGATATTCCCCGGGGGGTCAGGGTAGGAAATCAGCCCCAGCATTTT.